One sample yielded the 28 T cell receptor beta chains listed below, sequenced in a study of blood T cell repertoires in COVID-19. Produced via immunoSEQ multiplex PCR; TCRdb's table is partial and in-frame only. The sample includes nearly 25,000 clones, over 60% of them seen just once. Sequences were obtained from peripheral blood. These TCRs come from a woman of 80 years or more with acute or convalescent COVID-19.

The count of this clone is one. The rearrangement links TRBV30 to TRBJ2-1; the match to TRBD2 covers 9 bases. Germline loops: CDR1 GTSNPN, CDR2 SVGIG (reference sequence). This CDR3 is built from 16 residues. The ends lost 8 bases at V and 0 bases at J; junction bases unmatched: 11. CDR3 protein: CATKAGGSSSYNEQFF. The DNA for the CDR3 is TGTGCCACGAAAGCGGGGGGCTCGAGCTCCTACAATGAGCAGTTCTTC. The whole variable domain, remainder taken from reference TRBV30 and TRBJ2-1, is SQTIHQWPATLVQPVGSPLSLECTVEGTSNPNLYWYRQAAGRGLQLLFYSVGIGQISSEVPQNLSASRPQDRQFILSSKKLLLSDSGFYLCATKAGGSSSYNEQFFGPGTRLTVL.

This clone was found once. This rearrangement joins TRBV18 to TRBJ2-5, with D tentatively TRBD2 (5 bases). Per germline, CDR1 KGHSH and CDR2 LQKENI. The CDR3 loop spans 14 amino acids. V dropped 5 bases and J dropped 1 base, with 11 bases sitting between them. This chain's CDR3 is CASSSGNPQETQYF. The CDR3 nucleotides read TGTGCCAGCTCATCCGGGAACCCCCAAGAGACCCAGTACTTC.

V and J are TRBV5-6 and TRBJ2-1, with 7 nucleotides matching TRBD1. CDR3 length: 15 amino acids. CDR1 is SGHDT, CDR2 YYEEEE, per germline. The ends lost 5 bases at V and 12 bases at J; junction bases unmatched: 17. CDR3 protein: CASSSNPAPGGRQFF. Written as DNA, the CDR3 is TGTGCCAGCAGTTCTAATCCCGCCCCAGGGGGTAGGCAGTTCTTC. Looking up the rest from reference TRBV5-6 and TRBJ2-1 gives the full variable domain: DAGVTQSPTHLIKTRGQQVTLRCSPKSGHDTVSWYQQALGQGPQFIFQYYEEEERQRGNFPDRFSGHQFPNYSSELNVNALLLGDSALYLCASSSNPAPGGRQFFGPGTRLTVL.

V gene TRBV6-1 combines with J gene TRBJ2-3; 10 bases match TRBD1. Germline CDR1 MNHNS, CDR2 SASEGT. The V and J ends lost 2 bases and 3 bases, in that order; junction bases with no gene match: 11. There are 18 residues in the CDR3. CDR3 loop: CASSEYSPGQGDTDTQYF. CDR3 sequence (DNA): TGTGCCAGCAGTGAATACTCCCCCGGACAGGGGGATACAGATACGCAGTATTTT.

The J gene is TRBJ1-4, the V gene TRBV4-3, with D perhaps matching TRBD1 (6 bases). This CDR3 is built from 15 residues. Germline-derived CDR1 and CDR2 are LGHNA and YSLEER. With 2 bases removed from V and 7 bases from J, the gap between germline ends came to 14 bases. CDR3 loop: CASSQNRGNGEKLFF. DNA for the CDR3: TGCGCCAGCAGCCAAAATAGGGGGAACGGTGAAAAACTGTTTTTT.

The chain recombines TRBV6-2 or TRBV6-3 with TRBJ1-5, with 8 bases matching TRBD1. The CDR3 extends over 16 amino acids. V lost 4 bases, J lost 1 base, and 6 bases stayed unmatched. Germline loops: CDR1 MNHEY, CDR2 SVGEGT. CDR3 DNA: TGTGCCAGCAGTTCCACGACAGGGGTAAGCAATCAGCCCCAGCATTTT. This gives the protein CASSSTTGVSNQPQHF.

The CDR3 loop reads CASSPARLNTEAFF. The CDR3 bases are TGTGCCAGCTCACCAGCCAGATTGAACACTGAAGCTTTCTTT. The rearrangement uses TRBV18 and TRBJ1-1; no clear D. The V end was cut by 2 bases, the J end by 0 bases, with 7 bases between. From germline, CDR1 is KGHSH and CDR2 LQKENI. There are 14 residues in the CDR3.

The chain employs TRBV3-1 (or the pseudogene TRBV3-2) and TRBJ1-5; TRBD1 matches 9 bases. Germline CDR1 is LGHDT and CDR2 is YNNKEL (reference sequence). Unmatched junction bases numbered 11, after V lost 1 base and J lost 4 bases. The CDR3 runs 18 residues. The CDR3 nucleotides are TGTGCCAGCAGCCAAGGACAGGGGGGGGTAGGCGGGAATCAGCCCCAGCATTTT. Translation: CASSQGQGGVGGNQPQHF.

This clone was seen only once. This chain joins TRBV6-5 and TRBJ1-6, with D possibly matching TRBD1 (5 bases). CDR1 is MNHEY and CDR2 is SVGAGI in the germline V gene. This CDR3 region has 15 residues. V was trimmed by 0 bases and J by 7 bases, leaving 10 bases between them. DNA for the CDR3: TGTGCCAGCAGTTACTCGACAGCCAGAAATTCACCCCTCCACTTT. Encoded protein: CASSYSTARNSPLHF.

The J gene is TRBJ2-5, the V gene TRBV2; D is ambiguous. Germline CDR1 SNHLY, CDR2 FYNNEI. There are 13 residues in the CDR3. With 4 bases removed from V and 1 base from J, the gap between germline ends came to 7 bases. In DNA, the CDR3 is TGTGCCAGCAGTGCCCAGGCCCAAGAGACCCAGTACTTC. This sequence encodes CASSAQAQETQYF.

This clone was picked up a small number of times. This chain connects TRBV21-1 to TRBJ2-5; no check of the table's D call, TRBD1, against the DNA was made. TRBV21-1 is a listed pseudogene. The CDR3 consists of 21 residues. CDR3 in amino acids: CASSKDDTLHPHRICQETQYF. CDR3 coding DNA: TGTGCCAGCAGCAAGGATGACACCCTCCACCCTCATAGGATCTGCCAAGAGACCCAGTACTTC.

The chain links TRBV4-3 to TRBJ2-2, with 8 nucleotides matching TRBD1. The CDR3 consists of 14 residues. V trimming: 3 bases; J trimming: 7 bases; junction bases outside the gene matches: 4. Germline-derived CDR1 and CDR2 are LGHNA and YSLEER. The CDR3 DNA follows: TGCGCCAGCAGCCAGCAGGGGGCGTACGGGGAGCTGTTTTTT. It is translated as CASSQQGAYGELFF.

This sequence joins TRBV19 and TRBJ2-1; 7 bases fit TRBD2. The CDR3 is 15 residues long. With 2 bases clipped from V and 7 bases from J, the junction kept 8 bases outside the gene matches. In germline, CDR1 is LNHDA, CDR2 SQIVND (reference sequence). This CDR3 reads CASSISSGGRNEQFF. The CDR3 nucleotides are TGTGCCAGTAGTATATCTAGCGGAGGTAGGAATGAGCAGTTCTTC.

The DNA of the CDR3 is TGTGCCAGTAGTGTGACAGGGGTGAATGAGCAGTTCTTC. This codes for CASSVTGVNEQFF. The genes are TRBV19 and TRBJ2-1; TRBD1 matches at 8 bases. V was pared by 5 bases and J by 7 bases, with 4 bases of the junction left unmatched. Germline lookup yields CDR1 LNHDA and CDR2 SQIVND (reference sequence). CDR3 length equals 13 residues.

This clone was seen once. V usage is TRBV18 and J usage is TRBJ2-7, with D hard to call. Germline CDR1 KGHSH, CDR2 LQKENI. This CDR3 region has 13 residues. V was pared by 8 bases and J by 6 bases, with 17 bases between. This chain's CDR3 is CASQSLDLGEQYF. In nucleotides, the CDR3 is TGTGCCAGCCAGAGCCTAGACCTTGGCGAGCAGTACTTC.

The chain employs TRBV3-1 (or the pseudogene TRBV3-2) and TRBJ1-2, with TRBD1 matching 9 bases. The V gene's germline CDR1 is LGHDT and CDR2 YNNKEL (reference sequence). The CDR3 runs 15 residues. V trimming: 2 bases; J trimming: 8 bases; junction bases outside the gene matches: 9. The CDR3 coding sequence is TGTGCCAGCAGCCAAAATCCGGGACAGGGAACGGGCTACACCTTC. Encoded protein: CASSQNPGQGTGYTF.

The chain couples TRBV28 to TRBJ2-2, with a tentative D call TRBD2 (5 bases). V lost 6 bases, J lost 0 bases, and 11 bases lay in between. The CDR3 is 15 residues long. Germline loops: CDR1 MDHEN, CDR2 SYDVKM. The CDR3 coding sequence is TGTGCCAGCAGCGTACTAGGTACGAACACCGGGGAGCTGTTTTTT. Translating it yields CASSVLGTNTGELFF.

The rearrangement joins TRBV14 to TRBJ2-4; TRBD1 is a possible D gene (5 bases). The V gene's germline CDR1 is SGHDN and CDR2 FVKESK. CDR3 length equals 12 residues. V was clipped by 4 bases and J by 12 bases, with 13 bases between them. The CDR3 here is CASSRVLGHQYF. The CDR3 bases are TGTGCCAGCAGCCGAGTCTTAGGACATCAGTACTTC.

The chain couples TRBV3-1 (or the pseudogene TRBV3-2) to TRBJ1-5, with 11 bases fitting TRBD1. This CDR3 contains 16 residues. Germline-derived CDR1 and CDR2 are LGHDT and YNNKEL (reference sequence). The trim removed 1 base at V and 7 bases at J, leaving 6 bases unmatched. The CDR3 sequence: CASSQGGTGGWQPQHF. The CDR3 DNA is TGTGCCAGCAGCCAAGGCGGGACAGGGGGTTGGCAGCCCCAGCATTTT.

This clone was detected only a few times. The chain combines TRBV29-1 with TRBJ2-5; D is unresolved. CDR1 is SQVTM and CDR2 is ANQGSEA in the germline V gene. Trimming left V 4 bases short and J 0 bases short, with 6 bases between. The CDR3 runs to 12 residues. The CDR3 DNA is TGCAGCGTTGGACGGGACCAAGAGACCCAGTACTTC. Its translation is CSVGRDQETQYF. The full variable domain, with the rest looked up from reference TRBV29-1 and TRBJ2-5, is SAVISQKPSRDICQRGTSLTIQCQVDSQVTMMFWYRQQPGQSLTLIATANQGSEATYESGFVIDKFPISRPNLTFSTLTVSNMSPEDSSIYLCSVGRDQETQYFGPGTRLLVL.

This clone has just one count. V usage is TRBV9 and J usage is TRBJ2-3; D might be TRBD1 (6 bases). V gave up 3 bases and J gave up 2 bases, with 10 bases separating them. Germline V gives CDR1 SGDLS, CDR2 YYNGEE. The CDR3 sequence is 14 residues long. CDR3 DNA sequence: TGTGCCAGCAGCGGGGACATATACACAGATACGCAGTATTTT. Protein: CASSGDIYTDTQYF.

CDR3 residues: CASGVLRDSEAFF. CDR3 DNA sequence: TGTGCCAGCGGGGTACTCAGGGATTCTGAAGCTTTCTTT. The rearrangement joins TRBV2 to TRBJ1-1, with D perhaps TRBD1 (5 bases). Germline V gives CDR1 SNHLY, CDR2 FYNNEI. Trimming removed 8 bases from V and 6 bases from J, with 16 bases in between. The CDR3 length is 13 residues.

The chain joins TRBV14 to TRBJ2-3; 10 nucleotides align to TRBD1. Germline CDR1 SGHDN, CDR2 FVKESK. The CDR3 has 16 amino acids. V lost 4 bases and J lost 6; bases outside the gene matches: 10. The CDR3 reads CASSPGTGEKWDTQYF. The CDR3 DNA sequence: TGTGCCAGCAGCCCTGGGACAGGGGAAAAGTGGGATACGCAGTATTTT.

This chain connects TRBV10-3 to TRBJ2-7; 10 positions match TRBD2. V dropped 7 bases and J dropped 2; count of bases not matched to a gene: 5. The length of the CDR3 is 14 residues. Germline CDR1 is ENHRY and CDR2 is SYGVKD. DNA of the CDR3: TGTGCCATCACGGCTAGCGGGGGTACCTACGAGCAGTACTTC. Protein sequence: CAITASGGTYEQYF.

The chain recombines TRBV18 with TRBJ1-2, with D possibly being TRBD1 (5 bases). Germline CDR1 KGHSH, CDR2 LQKENI. Deletions cut 1 base from V and 5 bases from J, with 11 bases between. The CDR3 has 14 amino acids. CDR3 sequence reads: CASSPQSREYGYTF. In DNA, the CDR3 is TGTGCCAGCTCACCACAGAGCAGGGAATATGGCTACACCTTC.

The chain uses TRBV10-3 and TRBJ2-7; 7 bases are a match to TRBD2. Trimming took 10 bases from V and 0 from J; bases not matched to a gene: 9. The length of the CDR3 is 14 residues. Germline assignment: CDR1 ENHRY and CDR2 SYGVKD. Here the CDR3 reads CATTSLLSSYEQYF. The DNA of the CDR3 is TGTGCCACGACTAGCCTATTGAGCTCCTACGAGCAGTACTTC.

This chain links TRBV6-5 with TRBJ1-4; 11 positions agree with TRBD1. The germline gives CDR1 MNHEY, CDR2 SVGAGI. With V trimmed by 2 bases and J by 7 bases, 6 bases remained unmatched. The CDR3 contains 16 residues. In DNA form, the CDR3 reads TGTGCCAGCAGTTACCGGACAGGGGGCGAGGGTGAAAAACTGTTTTTT. Translated: CASSYRTGGEGEKLFF.

V is TRBV2 and J is TRBJ2-1; D not certain. Between the trimmed V and J ends, which lost 5 bases and 9 bases, there was a span of 8 bases. The germline V gene has CDR1 SNHLY and CDR2 FYNNEI. This CDR3 is 11 amino acids long. This CDR3 reads CASSFNSEQFF. The CDR3, as DNA: TGTGCCAGCAGTTTCAATAGTGAGCAGTTCTTC.